The 28 T cell receptor beta chains below come from one sample, sequenced in a study of high-grade serous ovarian cancer treatment subgroups (dated by TCRdb to the early 2020s). Library prep was done by the immunoSEQ multiplex PCR assay. TCRdb took over this immuneACCESS table, retaining in-frame rearrangements with V and J assigned. Such tables are incomplete; in checked studies, under half of the missing clones stem from an unresolved V gene, and the remainder is unexplained. The sample contains thousands of clones, 68% of them found a single time. The ten largest clones add up to just over 14% of the sample. Tumor samples were collected prior to definitive surgery or chemotherapy. Sequenced sample: tumor tissue. These receptor sequences come from a human donor with high-grade serous ovarian cancer.

A few counts support this clone. V gene TRBV5-4 combines with J gene TRBJ2-1; D may match TRBD1 or TRBD2 (5 bases each). CDR1 and CDR2 from the germline V gene are SGHNT and YYREEE (reference sequence). V dropped 4 bases and J dropped 10 bases, with 21 bases sitting between them. The CDR3 sequence is 15 residues long. The CDR3 DNA reads TGTGCCAGCAGCCCGGGACCTCCGAGCCAATGGGAGCAGTTCTTC. Residues: CASSPGPPSQWEQFF.

The chain combines TRBV6-5 with TRBJ1-2; the match to TRBD1 covers 7 bases. Germline V gene lookup returns CDR1 MNHEY and CDR2 SVGAGI. V gave up 5 bases and J gave up 7 bases; unmatched junction bases: 1. The CDR3 covers 11 residues. The CDR3 is CASSRQGGYTF. In DNA form, the CDR3 reads TGTGCCAGCAGTCGACAGGGTGGCTACACCTTC.

The chain links TRBV9 to TRBJ1-2, with a weak D call TRBD1 (6 bases). CDR1 is SGDLS, CDR2 YYNGEE, per germline. V was clipped by 4 bases and J by 2 bases, with 15 bases between them. The length of the CDR3 is 15 residues. The CDR3 protein is CASSPTGTSNYGYTF. In DNA form, the CDR3 reads TGTGCCAGCAGCCCCACGGGGACATCGAACTATGGCTACACCTTC.

The V call is TRBV30, the J call TRBJ1-6; D gene uncertain. Germline V gene lookup returns CDR1 GTSNPN and CDR2 SVGIG (reference sequence). V was trimmed by 2 bases and J by 0 bases, leaving 14 bases between them. The CDR3 covers 17 residues. CDR3 DNA: TGTGCCTGGAGTACAGACACGCCGAGCTCCTATAATTCACCCCTCCACTTT. Encoded protein: CAWSTDTPSSYNSPLHF. The full variable domain, rest sourced from reference TRBV30 and TRBJ1-6, is SQTIHQWPATLVQPVGSPLSLECTVEGTSNPNLYWYRQAAGRGLQLLFYSVGIGQISSEVPQNLSASRPQDRQFILSSKKLLLSDSGFYLCAWSTDTPSSYNSPLHFGNGTRLTVT.

The chain employs TRBV27 and TRBJ2-3, with 11 bases fitting TRBD2. The germline CDR1 and CDR2 sequences are MNHEY and SMNVEV (reference sequence). The CDR3 consists of 16 residues. The trim removed 7 bases at V and 2 bases at J, leaving 8 bases unmatched. CDR3: CASTLTSGVPTDTQYF. Here the CDR3 DNA reads TGTGCCAGCACCTTGACTAGCGGGGTGCCCACAGATACGCAGTATTTT.

J is TRBJ2-1 and V is TRBV19; no firm D call. V was shortened by 5 bases and J by 4 bases, with 9 bases between the two germline ends. CDR3 length: 13 amino acids. Germline-derived CDR1 and CDR2 are LNHDA and SQIVND (reference sequence). The CDR3 is CASSRARYNEQFF. The CDR3 nucleotides read TGTGCCAGTAGTCGGGCTCGTTACAATGAGCAGTTCTTC.

In this sample, this clone turned up a few times. This chain uses TRBV6-1 with TRBJ1-2; weak D call: TRBD1 (6 bases). In germline, CDR1 is MNHNS, CDR2 SASEGT. V was shortened by 5 bases and J by 8 bases, with 21 bases between the two germline ends. The CDR3 loop spans 15 amino acids. The CDR3 region has the DNA TGTGCCAGCAGTCTGACGGGGGGCTCCGGGGAGGGCTACACCTTC. Protein product: CASSLTGGSGEGYTF.

The chain has TRBV6-4 and TRBJ1-2; D might be TRBD1 (5 bases). Trimming left V 6 bases short and J 4 bases short, with 18 bases between. There are 15 residues in the CDR3. Per the germline V gene, CDR1 is MRHNA and CDR2 is SNTAGT. CDR3 DNA: TGTGCCAGCAGCCGGGACTTTACAGTGGCCTATGGCTACACCTTC. Translation gives CASSRDFTVAYGYTF.

The chain couples TRBV7-2 to TRBJ1-1, with a weak D call TRBD1 (6 bases). Trimming took 1 base from V and 3 from J, leaving 9 bases between them. The CDR3 has 14 residues. Germline CDR1 and CDR2: SGHTA and FQGNSA. CDR3 residues: CASSLVQGYTEAFF. The CDR3 DNA reads TGTGCCAGCAGCTTAGTGCAGGGGTACACTGAAGCTTTCTTT.

The chain links TRBV6-5 to TRBJ1-1; D gene ambiguous. With 6 bases removed from V and 2 bases from J, the gap between germline ends came to 13 bases. The CDR3 is 14 amino acids. CDR1 is MNHEY and CDR2 is SVGAGI in the germline V gene. The CDR3 sequence: CASRPGSINTEAFF. The CDR3 DNA reads TGTGCCAGCAGACCCGGCTCCATCAACACTGAAGCTTTCTTT.

The genes are TRBV2 and TRBJ2-5; 10 bases are shared with TRBD2. After removal of 6 bases from V and 3 bases from J, the junction contained 4 bases not matched to a gene. Germline CDR1 is SNHLY and CDR2 is FYNNEI. The CDR3 contains 14 residues. In DNA form, the CDR3 reads TGTGCCAGCAGGCAAGGACTAGCGGAAGAGACCCAGTACTTC. Translating gives CASRQGLAEETQYF.

Concerning this clone: The same CDR3 also results from other DNA sequences found in this sample. The genes are TRBV30 and TRBJ2-5; tentatively, D is TRBD1 (6 bases). Germline-derived CDR1 and CDR2 are GTSNPN and SVGIG (reference sequence). Trimming pared 0 bases from V and 5 bases from J, leaving 10 bases between. The CDR3 is 13 amino acids. The CDR3 reads CAWSVLRGETQYF. CDR3 DNA: TGTGCCTGGAGTGTACTTAGGGGGGAGACCCAGTACTTC. Supplemented by reference TRBV30 and TRBJ2-5, the full variable domain reads SQTIHQWPATLVQPVGSPLSLECTVEGTSNPNLYWYRQAAGRGLQLLFYSVGIGQISSEVPQNLSASRPQDRQFILSSKKLLLSDSGFYLCAWSVLRGETQYFGPGTRLLVL.

The chain has TRBV25-1 and TRBJ1-1; TRBD1 matches at 7 bases. V shed 6 bases and J 2 bases; nucleotides not matched to a gene: 3. CDR3 length equals 13 residues. Germline lookup yields CDR1 MGHDK and CDR2 SYGVNS. CDR3 protein: CASRDRANTEAFF. CDR3 nucleotides: TGTGCCAGCAGAGACAGGGCCAACACTGAAGCTTTCTTT.

The rearrangement links TRBV29-1 to TRBJ2-7; D gene uncertain. CDR3 length equals 12 residues. Germline V gene sequence: CDR1 SQVTM, CDR2 ANQGSEA. V lost 4 bases to trimming and J lost 0 bases, with 7 bases between them. CDR3 sequence reads: CSVGESSYEQYF. The CDR3 bases are TGCAGCGTTGGAGAGAGCTCCTACGAGCAGTACTTC.

V usage is TRBV5-1 and J usage is TRBJ2-3; possible D gene TRBD1, 6 bases. Trimming took off 4 bases at V and 3 bases at J, with 12 bases between the two ends. The CDR3 length is 14 residues. Germline CDR1 SGHRS, CDR2 YFSETQ. The CDR3 region has the DNA TGCGCCAGCAGCCAGGACAGACAAACAGATACGCAGTATTTT. The encoded protein is CASSQDRQTDTQYF.

This sequence joins TRBV10-1 and TRBJ2-2; no clear D. The V end was cut by 4 bases, the J end by 1 base, with 7 bases between. The CDR3 is made up of 14 amino acids. CDR1 and CDR2 from the germline V gene are WNHNN and SYGVQD (reference sequence). The CDR3 DNA reads TGCGCCAGCAGTGGCAGCCTGAACACCGGGGAGCTGTTTTTT. It is translated as CASSGSLNTGELFF.

The V and J genes are TRBV5-4 and TRBJ2-1, with 11 bases fitting TRBD2. The CDR3 length is 15 residues. Germline CDR1 reads SGHNT; CDR2 reads YYREEE (reference sequence). Germline trimming cut 3 bases from V and 8 bases from J; bases unmatched to any gene: 7. CDR3 coding DNA: TGTGCCAGCAGCTCCATAGCGGGGGGGTCGGATGAGCAGTTCTTC. This codes for CASSSIAGGSDEQFF.

The chain combines TRBV4-2 with TRBJ2-3; no reliable D call. The germline CDR1 and CDR2 sequences are LGHNA and YNFKEQ. The length of the CDR3 is 12 residues. V lost 5 bases and J lost 4, with 7 bases in between. The CDR3, as DNA: TGTGCCAGCAGCTCAACGGCAGATACGCAGTATTTT. It specifies CASSSTADTQYF.

The chain combines TRBV18 with TRBJ1-2, with D possibly being TRBD1 (5 bases). The CDR3 has 14 residues. Trimming shortened V by 3 bases and J by 6 bases, and 14 bases separated the two germline ends. Germline V gene sequence: CDR1 KGHSH, CDR2 LQKENI. This CDR3 is CASSPSGGRNGYTF. The DNA of the CDR3 is TGTGCCAGCTCACCGAGTGGGGGAAGGAATGGCTACACCTTC.

The V call is TRBV18, the J call TRBJ1-2; weak D call: TRBD1 (6 bases). The CDR3 is 15 residues long. Trimming took 3 bases from V and 4 from J, leaving 15 bases between them. Germline V CDR1 and CDR2: KGHSH, LQKENI. CDR3 nucleotides: TGTGCCAGCTCACCCACTCCACAGGGTGGCTATGGCTACACCTTC. Translation gives CASSPTPQGGYGYTF.

The chain carries TRBV5-4 and TRBJ1-1, with D possibly TRBD1 on 6 matching bases. The CDR3 contains 12 residues. Trimming stripped 1 base from V and 11 bases from J, with 12 bases between. The germline V gene has CDR1 SGHNT and CDR2 YYREEE (reference sequence). The CDR3 bases are TGTGCCAGCAGCTTGCAGGGGCTGTGGGCTTTCTTT. Its translation is CASSLQGLWAFF.

The chain uses TRBV7-3 and TRBJ1-5; D remains unclear. From germline, CDR1 is SGHTA and CDR2 FQGTGA. The CDR3 extends over 13 amino acids. Trimming removed 5 bases from V and 5 bases from J, with 10 bases in between. The CDR3 DNA reads as TGTGCCAGCAGCCAGACATCCGATCAGCCCCAGCATTTT. This codes for CASSQTSDQPQHF.

This chain uses TRBV18 with TRBJ1-6, with 9 nucleotides matching TRBD1. With V trimmed by 2 bases and J by 5 bases, 10 bases remained unmatched. In germline, CDR1 is KGHSH, CDR2 LQKENI. The CDR3 extends over 18 amino acids. CDR3 sequence (DNA): TGTGCCAGCTCACCATTCCGGGACAGGGTTGGGGATAATTCACCCCTCCACTTT. Its protein is CASSPFRDRVGDNSPLHF.

This clone was detected a few times. The chain recombines TRBV5-4 with TRBJ2-2; TRBD1 might be the D (6 bases). Trimming took 1 base from V and 4 from J, leaving 14 bases between them. The V gene's germline CDR1 is SGHNT and CDR2 YYREEE (reference sequence). The CDR3 spans 16 residues. This CDR3 is CASSLSSGETTGELFF. The CDR3 coding sequence is TGTGCCAGCAGCTTGTCGTCAGGGGAGACCACCGGGGAGCTGTTTTTT.

The V and J genes are TRBV5-1 and TRBJ2-5; D unresolved. The V gene lost 4 bases and the J gene lost 4 bases, with 20 bases spanning the gap. Germline V gives CDR1 SGHRS, CDR2 YFSETQ. This CDR3 is built from 16 residues. The CDR3 here is CASSPGPLTSRETQYF. Written as DNA, the CDR3 is TGCGCCAGCAGCCCGGGTCCTCTCACCAGCAGAGAGACCCAGTACTTC.

J is TRBJ1-1 and V is TRBV28; no clear D gene. The CDR3 contains 12 residues. Germline V CDR1 and CDR2: MDHEN, SYDVKM. V lost 2 bases and J 4 bases, leaving 5 bases between the germline ends. CDR3 region: CASSLRRTEAFF. CDR3 bases: TGTGCCAGCAGTTTAAGGCGCACTGAAGCTTTCTTT.

The chain recombines TRBV6-5 with TRBJ1-1, with 7 positions matching TRBD1. Trimming took 6 bases from V and 1 from J; bases not matched to a gene: 8. Looked up from germline, CDR1 is MNHEY and CDR2 is SVGAGI. This CDR3 region has 15 residues. The CDR3 DNA is TGTGCCAGCAGAGATATACAGGGGAAGAACACTGAAGCTTTCTTT. The encoded protein is CASRDIQGKNTEAFF.

This clone appeared a few times. Within the sample, other DNA sequences also encode this same CDR3. This sequence joins TRBV6-5 and TRBJ1-5, with D unclear. Deletions cut 6 bases from V and 3 bases from J, with 6 bases between. CDR1 MNHEY and CDR2 SVGAGI come from the germline V gene. This CDR3 region has 12 residues. CDR3 sequence reads: CASRGPNQPQHF. In DNA, the CDR3 is TGTGCCAGCAGAGGCCCCAATCAGCCCCAGCATTTT.